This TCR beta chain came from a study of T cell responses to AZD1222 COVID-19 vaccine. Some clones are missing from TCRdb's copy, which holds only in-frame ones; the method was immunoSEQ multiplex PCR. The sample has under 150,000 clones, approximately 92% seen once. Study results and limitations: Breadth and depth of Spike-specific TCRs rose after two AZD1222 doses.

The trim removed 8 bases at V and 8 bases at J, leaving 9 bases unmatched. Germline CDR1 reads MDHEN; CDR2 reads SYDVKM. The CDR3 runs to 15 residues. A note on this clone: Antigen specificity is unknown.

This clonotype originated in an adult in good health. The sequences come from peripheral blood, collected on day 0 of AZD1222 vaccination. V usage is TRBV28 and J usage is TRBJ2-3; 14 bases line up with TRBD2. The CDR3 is CASRPTSGGAVTQYF. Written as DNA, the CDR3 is TGTGCCAGCCGGCCGACTAGCGGGGGGGCTGTTACGCAGTATTTT.